These 24 T cell receptor beta chains originate from one sample sequenced in a study of response to subunit inactivated influenza vaccine. TCRdb called the RT-PCR reads again in MiXCR, with one record for every CDR3 protein. Counted here are more than 400,000 distinct CDR3 sequences, approximately 7.2% occurring once; the ten biggest clones make up around 12%. This specimen consisted of PBMCs from blood, obtained 23 months after vaccination. The origin of the receptors is a man aged 50-75 years who received an inactivated influenza vaccine.

This clonotype was observed a few times. The genes are TRBV10-3 and TRBJ2-4; D may be TRBD1 (5 bases). The germline CDR1 and CDR2 sequences are ENHRY and SYGVKD. The V end lost 3 bases, the J end lost 3 bases, and 12 bases lay between the germline ends. This CDR3 is 15 amino acids long. This chain's CDR3 is CAISEGSQGKNIQYF. DNA of the CDR3: TGTGCCATCAGTGAAGGCAGCCAGGGCAAAAACATTCAGTACTTC.

This chain uses TRBV5-1 with TRBJ2-3, with TRBD2 matching 7 bases. Germline V gene sequence: CDR1 SGHRS, CDR2 YFSETQ. The trim removed 5 bases at V and 4 bases at J, leaving 10 bases unmatched. This CDR3 has 15 residues. CDR3 loop: CASSLGGSTADTQYF. The CDR3 nucleotides are TGCGCCAGCAGTCTGGGCGGGAGTACTGCAGATACGCAGTATTTT.

This clonotype has only a few counts. The chain joins TRBV6-1 to TRBJ2-3, with 10 nucleotides matching TRBD1. CDR3 length: 16 amino acids. Losses at the gene ends were 6 bases for V and 2 bases for J; bases not matched to a gene: 8. Germline values: CDR1 MNHNS, CDR2 SASEGT. CDR3 bases: TGTGCCAGCAGCCCAGAGACAGGGGGCATCACAGATACGCAGTATTTT. It translates to CASSPETGGITDTQYF.

This chain uses TRBV6-1 with TRBJ2-2; the D gene could be TRBD1 or TRBD2 (5 bases each). The CDR3 has 16 residues. Trimming removed 0 bases from V and 5 bases from J, with 13 bases in between. Germline assignment: CDR1 MNHNS and CDR2 SASEGT. The CDR3 is CASSEALRGRTGELFF. CDR3 sequence (DNA): TGTGCCAGCAGTGAAGCGCTGAGGGGCCGAACCGGGGAGCTGTTTTTT.

In its sample, this clonotype was seen many times. J is TRBJ1-5 and V is TRBV20-1; D unclear. Trimming cost V 0 bases and J 0 bases, with 12 bases left between them. The CDR3 length is 16 residues. Germline-derived CDR1 and CDR2 are DFQATT and SNEGSKA (reference sequence). The CDR3 region is CSARDLRHDSNQPQHF. The CDR3 DNA is TGCAGTGCTAGAGATCTTCGCCACGATAGCAATCAGCCCCAGCATTTT.

The chain uses TRBV15 and TRBJ1-1, with D hard to call. Germline V lookup: CDR1 LNHNV, CDR2 YYDKDF (reference sequence). Between the trimmed V and J ends, which lost 1 base and 10 bases, there was a span of 16 bases. The CDR3 covers 14 residues. Here the CDR3 DNA reads TGTGCCACCAGCAGAGCCGACGGGAGGACGGGAGCTTTCTTT. Its translation is CATSRADGRTGAFF.

In its sample, this clonotype was seen a few times. The chain couples TRBV6-2 or TRBV6-3 to TRBJ1-2, with D unclear. Looked up from germline, CDR1 is MNHEY and CDR2 is SVGEGT. The V gene lost 3 bases and the J gene lost 1 base, with 9 bases spanning the gap. This CDR3 is 14 amino acids long. In DNA, the CDR3 is TGTGCCAGCAGTTATGTAGGGTTTAACTATGGCTACACCTTC. Translated, it gives CASSYVGFNYGYTF.

The gene calls are TRBV6-5 and TRBJ2-2; TRBD1 agrees at 7 bases. The CDR3 sequence is 15 residues long. Germline V gene data show CDR1 as MNHEY and CDR2 as SVGAGI. Germline trimming cut 0 bases from V and 5 bases from J; bases unmatched to any gene: 3. The CDR3, as DNA: TGTGCCAGCAGTTACTCGACAGGGCATACCGGGGAGCTGTTTTTT. The encoded protein is CASSYSTGHTGELFF.

The genes are TRBV21-1 and TRBJ1-2; no DNA check was done on the table's D call, TRBD1. TRBV21-1 is reported as a pseudogene. The CDR3 runs to 12 residues. CDR3 nucleotides: TGTGCCAGCAGCAGTCCCGGGACCGCCTTCACCTTC. Its translation is CASSSPGTAFTF.

The chain couples TRBV5-1 to TRBJ1-5; tentative D call: TRBD1 (5 bases). V lost 6 bases and J 0 bases, leaving 19 bases between the germline ends. Germline values: CDR1 SGHRS, CDR2 YFSETQ. The CDR3 is 17 residues long. CDR3 nucleotide sequence: TGCGCCAGCACCGATAAGGGGACGGTGTATAGCAATCAGCCCCAGCATTTT. Its translation: CASTDKGTVYSNQPQHF. Supplemented by reference TRBV5-1 and TRBJ1-5, the full variable domain reads KAGVTQTPRYLIKTRGQQVTLSCSPISGHRSVSWYQQTPGQGLQFLFEYFSETQRNKGNFPGRFSGRQFSNSRSEMNVSTLELGDSALYLCASTDKGTVYSNQPQHFGDGTRLSIL.

CDR3 DNA: TGTGCCATCAGCGACAGGGGGGAGGAAGAGACCCAGTACTTC. Translated, it gives CAISDRGEEETQYF. This chain links TRBV10-3 with TRBJ2-5; 9 bases align to TRBD1. Per germline, CDR1 ENHRY and CDR2 SYGVKD. Losses at the gene ends were 6 bases for V and 3 bases for J; bases not matched to a gene: 5. This CDR3 has 14 amino acids.

V and J are TRBV10-3 and TRBJ2-3; possibly TRBD2 for D (5 bases). This CDR3 is 15 amino acids long. The ends were cut back, 2 bases at V and 3 bases at J, with 12 bases in the middle. Germline assignment: CDR1 ENHRY and CDR2 SYGVKD. The CDR3 loop is CAISEPGEGTDTQYF. CDR3 in DNA: TGTGCCATCAGTGAGCCCGGTGAGGGAACAGATACGCAGTATTTT.

Turning to this clonotype: This may come from a read error, since a much larger clone is one base off. The chain employs TRBV30 and TRBJ1-1; D remains unclear. The CDR3 totals 12 residues. The germline CDR1 and CDR2 sequences are GTSNPN and SVGIG (reference sequence). The V and J ends lost 5 bases and 3 bases respectively, with 10 bases between them. CDR3 bases: TGTGCCTGGGGCGCATATTACACTGAAGCTTTCTTT. Residues: CAWGAYYTEAFF.

This clonotype has at least ten counts. The rearrangement links TRBV20-1 to TRBJ2-3, with D unclear. This CDR3 region has 14 residues. V was pared by 0 bases and J by 3 bases, with 10 bases between. Germline loops: CDR1 DFQATT, CDR2 SNEGSKA (reference sequence). The CDR3 reads CSARDPGWTDTQYF. Here the CDR3 DNA reads TGCAGTGCTAGAGATCCAGGATGGACAGATACGCAGTATTTT.

J is TRBJ2-3 and V is TRBV20-1, with TRBD2 matching 9 bases. This CDR3 contains 14 residues. Losses at the gene ends were 0 bases for V and 9 bases for J; bases not matched to a gene: 7. Germline V gives CDR1 DFQATT, CDR2 SNEGSKA (reference sequence). The CDR3 DNA reads TGCAGTGCTAGAGATATCCTAGCGGGGTTGACGCAGTATTTT. Encoded protein: CSARDILAGLTQYF.

Concerning this clonotype itself: Its ends do not fully match the called genes, so a read error is possible. The rearrangement links TRBV24-1 to TRBJ1-1; no reliable D call. CDR3 size: 15 residues. Per the germline V gene, CDR1 is KGHDR and CDR2 is SFDVKD. CDR3 bases: TGTACCACCAGTGATTCTGGATCTCTCAACACTGAAGCTTTCTTT. Amino acids: CTTSDSGSLNTEAFF.

This clonotype was observed a handful of times. Written as DNA, the CDR3 is TGTGCCAGCAGCCCGCGTAGGGGGCTGAACACTGAAGCTTTCTTT. It yields the protein CASSPRRGLNTEAFF. J is TRBJ1-1 and V is TRBV13, with 7 bases that match TRBD1. In germline, CDR1 is PRHDT, CDR2 FYEKMQ (reference sequence). V lost 5 bases, J lost 0 bases, and 6 bases stayed unmatched. The length of the CDR3 is 15 residues.

This clonotype appeared many times. The V call is TRBV11-2, the J call TRBJ2-1; D assignment may be TRBD1 or TRBD2 (6 bases each). The germline V gene encodes CDR1 SGHAT and CDR2 FQNNGV. The V end was cut by 5 bases, the J end by 5 bases, with 16 bases between. The CDR3 spans 15 residues. CDR3 loop: CASSLWGADNNEQFF. The CDR3 region has the DNA TGTGCCAGCAGCCTATGGGGGGCAGATAACAATGAGCAGTTCTTC.

This chain joins TRBV24-1 and TRBJ2-2; weak D call: TRBD2 (5 bases). The CDR3 runs 13 residues. CDR1 and CDR2 (germline): KGHDR, SFDVKD. The ends were cut back, 7 bases at V and 5 bases at J, with 10 bases in the middle. In DNA form, the CDR3 reads TGTGCCACCAGCCAGTCGGGAACCGGGGAGCTGTTTTTT. It encodes CATSQSGTGELFF.

The table lists this clonotype with many counts. Here the CDR3 DNA reads TGTGCCAGCGGAGGACGGGCCCCCCGGAACACTGAAGCTTTCTTT. Protein: CASGGRAPRNTEAFF. The chain employs TRBV28 and TRBJ1-1; D is ambiguous. Trimming removed 8 bases at V and 1 base at J, with 17 bases between. The germline V gene encodes CDR1 MDHEN and CDR2 SYDVKM. The CDR3 length is 15 residues.

Comment on this clonotype: At one end the junction does not follow the germline gene, possibly because of a read error. The chain joins TRBV20-1 to TRBJ2-1; no definite D call. Germline V lookup: CDR1 DFQATT, CDR2 SNEGSKA (reference sequence). The CDR3 runs to 13 residues. CDR3 DNA sequence: TGCAGTGCTAGAGAGGTTTCCTATAATGAGCAGTTCTTC. Translating gives CSAREVSYNEQFF.

This clonotype was observed a few times. This chain joins TRBV28 and TRBJ2-4; 9 bases map to TRBD2. Germline V gene lookup returns CDR1 MDHEN and CDR2 SYDVKM. The V segment lost 1 base and the J segment 11 bases; nucleotides outside the gene matches: 9. CDR3 length: 15 amino acids. Here the CDR3 reads CASSLLLAGNPVQYF. The CDR3 region has the DNA TGTGCCAGCAGTTTATTGCTAGCGGGAAATCCTGTTCAGTACTTC.

The rearrangement uses TRBV7-2 and TRBJ2-7; D gene unclear. V gave up 1 base and J gave up 2 bases, with 9 bases separating them. In germline, CDR1 is SGHTA, CDR2 FQGNSA. The CDR3 runs 14 residues. CDR3 DNA: TGTGCCAGCAGCTTAGTGGCGAGTACCTACGAGCAGTACTTC. Translation: CASSLVASTYEQYF.

This clonotype was seen only a few times. V usage is TRBV12-3 or TRBV12-4 and J usage is TRBJ1-5; a weak D match, TRBD1 (6 bases). V was pared by 6 bases and J by 2 bases, with 11 bases between. This CDR3 has 14 amino acids. CDR3 residues: CASSPGARNQPQHF. The CDR3 bases are TGTGCCAGCAGCCCAGGGGCGCGCAATCAGCCCCAGCATTTT.